The clone carrying this T cell receptor beta chain was seen only a few times. The data belong to a study of blood T cell repertoires in COVID-19. The wider study: Samples taken during acute and convalescent COVID-19 were collected in the United States, Italy and Spain. Sample material is recorded as cDNA or gDNA derived from T cells, B-cell-depleted T cells, or PBMCs.

In the source study's methods: Reference gene primer amplification in the assay estimated nucleated cell counts. Method: immunoSEQ multiplex PCR; TCRdb's copy keeps in-frame clones and lacks some. The V and J calls and clone size were taken over from that table, and D and trimming were inferred from the DNA. The sample has 150,000 to 200,000 clones, around 89% seen once. Germline loops: CDR1 SGHAT, CDR2 FQNNGV. The CDR3 has 15 residues. After removal of 0 bases from V and 11 bases from J, the junction contained 6 bases not matched to a gene. Material for sequencing was peripheral blood. V usage is TRBV11-2 and J usage is TRBJ2-3, with 12 positions matching TRBD2. The sequence came from a human donor in a cohort sampled during active COVID-19. As DNA, the CDR3 is TGTGCCAGCAGCTTAGATGGGCTAGCGGGAGGGGAGCAGTATTTT. Translating it yields CASSLDGLAGGEQYF.